These 29 T cell receptor beta chains share one sample of origin, sequenced in a study of multiple sclerosis patients with progressive multifocal leukoencephalopathy. Regarding time point: time of PML onset. Profiled with immunoSEQ multiplex PCR; TCRdb holds only in-frame clones, not every one. The sample shows 25,000 to 35,000 clones, about 90% of them seen only once. The sample consisted of PBMCs, taken from a patient treated with natalizumab. The receptors come from a human donor with progressive multifocal leukoencephalopathy.

The gene calls are TRBV5-1 and TRBJ2-3; 8 bases are shared with TRBD2. Germline lookup yields CDR1 SGHRS and CDR2 YFSETQ. The V segment lost 2 bases and the J segment 1 base; nucleotides outside the gene matches: 6. The CDR3 loop spans 16 amino acids. CDR3 DNA sequence: TGCGCCAGCAGCTTTCCGCGGGAGGTGGGCACAGATACGCAGTATTTT. This sequence encodes CASSFPREVGTDTQYF.

The chain has TRBV19 and TRBJ1-1; unclear D gene. Germline lookup yields CDR1 LNHDA and CDR2 SQIVND (reference sequence). Trimming took off 3 bases at V and 1 base at J, with 6 bases between the two ends. The length of the CDR3 is 13 residues. CDR3 sequence reads: CASSILENTEAFF. In DNA, the CDR3 is TGTGCCAGTAGTATTCTGGAGAACACTGAAGCTTTCTTT.

The chain uses TRBV9 and TRBJ2-7; D not resolved. Looked up from germline, CDR1 is SGDLS and CDR2 is YYNGEE. CDR3 length equals 12 residues. Trimming shortened V by 4 bases and J by 2 bases, and 7 bases separated the two germline ends. CDR3 amino acids: CASSRNPYEQYF. The CDR3 bases are TGTGCCAGCAGCCGAAACCCCTACGAGCAGTACTTC.

The chain uses TRBV27 and TRBJ1-2; D gene ambiguous. The germline gives CDR1 MNHEY, CDR2 SMNVEV (reference sequence). V lost 0 bases and J lost 2, with 10 bases in between. The CDR3 sequence is 15 residues long. The CDR3 region is CASSLSGGMNYGYTF. In nucleotides, the CDR3 is TGTGCCAGCAGTTTATCGGGAGGGATGAACTATGGCTACACCTTC.

This rearrangement joins TRBV5-1 to TRBJ2-7; 13 nucleotides match TRBD2. J was trimmed by 6 bases and V by 3 bases; bases with no gene match: 9. The CDR3 consists of 16 residues. Germline V gene data show CDR1 as SGHRS and CDR2 as YFSETQ. CDR3 DNA sequence: TGCGCCAGCAGCTCGAGTCTGGGACTAGCGGGAACCGAGCAGTACTTC. Amino acids: CASSSSLGLAGTEQYF.

The CDR3 here is CASSLGGEPYGYTF. DNA for the CDR3: TGTGCCAGCAGCTTAGGGGGCGAGCCCTATGGCTACACCTTC. V gene TRBV7-2 combines with J gene TRBJ1-2, with TRBD1 as a possible D gene (5 bases). This CDR3 is 14 amino acids long. Germline V gene data show CDR1 as SGHTA and CDR2 as FQGNSA. Between the trimmed V and J ends, which lost 1 base and 4 bases, there was a span of 10 bases.

The V gene is TRBV7-2, the J gene TRBJ2-7, with a weak D call TRBD1 (6 bases). This CDR3 has 14 residues. Germline V gene data show CDR1 as SGHTA and CDR2 as FQGNSA. Trimming left V 4 bases short and J 2 bases short, with 12 bases between. The CDR3 bases are TGTGCCAGCAGCTCACAGGGCCTACCCTACGAGCAGTACTTC. It encodes CASSSQGLPYEQYF.

This sequence joins TRBV7-3 and TRBJ2-2; D remains unclear. There are 14 residues in the CDR3. V shed 8 bases and J shed 6 bases, with 16 bases lying between them. CDR1 and CDR2 (germline): SGHTA, FQGTGA. CDR3 nucleotide sequence: TGTGCCAGCGGTGAAGACTTTAAGTCCGGGGAGCTGTTTTTT. Translated: CASGEDFKSGELFF.

This clone was found once. In DNA form, the CDR3 reads TGCAGCGTTGTTCAGCGGGAGTCCCCCTACGAGCAGTACTTC. This encodes CSVVQRESPYEQYF. This chain connects TRBV29-1 to TRBJ2-5; TRBD2 matches at 8 bases. The J call could be wrong; TRBJ2-7 is a better fit for the DNA end. The germline gives CDR1 SQVTM, CDR2 ANQGSEA. CDR3 size: 14 residues.

This clone was observed a few times. V is TRBV2 and J is TRBJ1-1, with D possibly TRBD1 on 6 matching bases. Germline CDR1 is SNHLY and CDR2 is FYNNEI. The CDR3 covers 14 residues. Trimming pared 8 bases from V and 1 base from J, leaving 14 bases between. This CDR3 is CASGRTDQNTEAFF. DNA of the CDR3: TGTGCCAGCGGACGGACAGATCAGAACACTGAAGCTTTCTTT.

CDR3 in amino acids: CASSPTRQGYEQYF. CDR3 sequence (DNA): TGTGCCAGCTCACCAACCCGACAGGGATACGAGCAGTACTTC. This chain connects TRBV18 to TRBJ2-7; TRBD1 matches at 7 bases. Germline assignment: CDR1 KGHSH and CDR2 LQKENI. Trimming removed 2 bases from V and 4 bases from J; junction bases left unmatched: 5. The CDR3 extends over 14 amino acids. The whole variable domain, filled in from reference TRBV18 and TRBJ2-7, reads NAGVMQNPRHLVRRRGQEARLRCSPMKGHSHVYWYRQLPEEGLKFMVYLQKENIIDESGMPKERFSAEFPKEGPSILRIQQVVRGDSAAYFCASSPTRQGYEQYFGPGTRLTVT.

The chain combines TRBV28 with TRBJ2-7; perhaps TRBD1 as D (5 bases). Trimming took off 5 bases at V and 4 bases at J, with 18 bases between the two ends. This CDR3 comprises 15 residues. Per germline, CDR1 MDHEN and CDR2 SYDVKM. The CDR3 DNA follows: TGTGCCAGCAGTCGACAGAGTATCGGAGTATACGAGCAGTACTTC. Its translation is CASSRQSIGVYEQYF.

The chain recombines TRBV7-2 with TRBJ2-3, with D hard to call. CDR3 length: 12 amino acids. V lost 5 bases, J lost 2 bases, and 5 bases lay in between. The germline V gene has CDR1 SGHTA and CDR2 FQGNSA. The CDR3 region has the DNA TGTGCCAGCAGCCCTGCCACAGATACGCAGTATTTT. Amino acids: CASSPATDTQYF.

V usage is TRBV9 and J usage is TRBJ2-7, with D perhaps matching TRBD1 (6 bases). This CDR3 spans 13 amino acids. Per the germline V gene, CDR1 is SGDLS and CDR2 is YYNGEE. The V end was cut by 4 bases, the J end by 1 base, with 9 bases between. For the CDR3, the DNA is TGTGCCAGCAGCCGTACAGGGTCCTACGAGCAGTACTTC. This codes for CASSRTGSYEQYF.

The CDR3 protein is CASSSEYEQYF. The CDR3, as DNA: TGTGCCAGCAGCTCCGAGTACGAGCAGTACTTC. The rearrangement joins TRBV7-8 to TRBJ2-7; D uncertain. V shed 4 bases and J shed 4 bases, with 5 bases lying between them. The CDR3 covers 11 residues. Germline CDR1 SGHVS, CDR2 FQNEAQ.

The rearrangement joins TRBV6-5 to TRBJ2-6; 7 nucleotides line up with TRBD1. The V segment lost 5 bases and the J segment 11 bases; nucleotides outside the gene matches: 9. The length of the CDR3 is 14 residues. Germline CDR1 is MNHEY and CDR2 is SVGAGI. CDR3 in DNA: TGTGCCAGCAGTCCGGGACAGCCAGCTTACGTCCTGACTTTC. Its protein product is CASSPGQPAYVLTF.

V gene TRBV7-2 combines with J gene TRBJ1-6; no firm D call. Germline V gives CDR1 SGHTA, CDR2 FQGNSA. This CDR3 has 15 amino acids. V lost 1 base to trimming and J lost 1 base, with 5 bases between them. The CDR3 protein is CASSLGESYNSPLHF. Written as DNA, the CDR3 is TGTGCCAGCAGCTTAGGGGAGTCCTATAATTCACCCCTCCACTTT.

As to this clone: This sample also contains other DNA sequences that code for the same CDR3. The rearrangement uses TRBV27 and TRBJ1-1; D is ambiguous. Germline V gene data show CDR1 as MNHEY and CDR2 as SMNVEV (reference sequence). The V end lost 5 bases, the J end lost 3 bases, and 10 bases lay between the germline ends. CDR3 length: 13 residues. CDR3 sequence (DNA): TGTGCCAGCAGTCCAATCTCCGACACTGAAGCTTTCTTT. This gives the protein CASSPISDTEAFF.

The rearrangement links TRBV19 to TRBJ1-2; TRBD1 agrees at 12 bases. This CDR3 has 16 residues. The J segment lost 8 bases and the V segment lost 4 bases, leaving 11 bases of the junction unmatched. CDR1 is LNHDA, CDR2 SQIVND, per germline (reference sequence). The CDR3 DNA sequence: TGTGCCAGTAGTACCCTGCCGGGACAGGGGGCGAACGGCTACACCTTC. This codes for CASSTLPGQGANGYTF.

In regard to this clone: One end of the junction is discordant with germline, which a read error may explain. The CDR3 region has the DNA TGTGCCAGCGGTGAACAGGGCGGAGGCACTGAAGCTTTCTTT. This gives the protein CASGEQGGGTEAFF. This chain connects TRBV2 to TRBJ1-1; maybe TRBD1 (6 bases). The CDR3 consists of 14 residues. Germline CDR1 is SNHLY and CDR2 is FYNNEI. Looking up the rest from reference TRBV2 and TRBJ1-1 gives the full variable domain: EPEVTQTPSHQVTQMGQEVILRCVPISNHLYFYWYRQILGQKVEFLVSFYNNEISEKSEIFDDQFSVERPDGSNFTLKIRSTKLEDSAMYFCASGEQGGGTEAFFGQGTRLTVV.

The chain couples TRBV11-2 to TRBJ1-2; tentatively, D is TRBD1 (5 bases). Looked up from germline, CDR1 is SGHAT and CDR2 is FQNNGV. Deletions cut 1 base from V and 5 bases from J, with 11 bases between. This CDR3 contains 14 residues. CDR3 DNA sequence: TGTGCCAGCAGCTTAGCTGCAGGGTTTTATGGCTACACCTTC. This codes for CASSLAAGFYGYTF.

This sequence joins TRBV20-1 and TRBJ1-2; D uncertain. Germline CDR1 is DFQATT and CDR2 is SNEGSKA (reference sequence). CDR3 size: 11 residues. Trimming pared 3 bases from V and 6 bases from J, leaving 8 bases between. The CDR3 coding sequence is TGCAGTGCTAGTAACAATGATGGCTACACCTTC. Protein sequence: CSASNNDGYTF.

The V and J genes are TRBV30 and TRBJ1-2; D gene unclear. V was pared by 5 bases and J by 8 bases, with 15 bases between. Per the germline V gene, CDR1 is GTSNPN and CDR2 is SVGIG (reference sequence). The CDR3 consists of 12 residues. CDR3 sequence reads: CAWARARRGYTF. The CDR3 DNA sequence: TGTGCCTGGGCCAGAGCTCGGCGGGGCTACACCTTC. The full variable domain, in which reference TRBV30 and TRBJ1-2 provide the parts outside the CDR3, is SQTIHQWPATLVQPVGSPLSLECTVEGTSNPNLYWYRQAAGRGLQLLFYSVGIGQISSEVPQNLSASRPQDRQFILSSKKLLLSDSGFYLCAWARARRGYTFGSGTRLTVV.

The rearrangement uses TRBV4-1 and TRBJ2-7; D is tentatively TRBD1 or TRBD2 (6 bases each). The CDR3 covers 14 residues. Trimming cost V 4 bases and J 5 bases, with 15 bases left between them. Looked up from germline, CDR1 is MGHRA and CDR2 is YSYEKL. CDR3 sequence (DNA): TGCGCCAGCAGCCCAGGGGACTTGAGGAACGAGCAGTACTTC. Translation gives CASSPGDLRNEQYF.

This clone was recorded once. The rearrangement uses TRBV9 and TRBJ1-6; TRBD1 aligns across 7 bases. Losses at the gene ends were 2 bases for V and 8 bases for J; bases not matched to a gene: 1. Germline V lookup: CDR1 SGDLS, CDR2 YYNGEE. CDR3 length: 13 amino acids. The CDR3 bases are TGTGCCAGCAGCGTTGACAGGGATTCACCCCTCCACTTT. Translating it yields CASSVDRDSPLHF.

The chain is built from TRBV14 and TRBJ2-1; D is undetermined. CDR1 SGHDN and CDR2 FVKESK come from the germline V gene. The CDR3 extends over 15 amino acids. Trimming shortened V by 4 bases and J by 0 bases, and 10 bases separated the two germline ends. The CDR3 is CASSLFGSSYNEQFF. CDR3 in DNA: TGTGCCAGCAGCCTCTTTGGCAGCTCCTACAATGAGCAGTTCTTC.

CDR3 nucleotides: TGTGCCAGGGGACAGGGGGCAAACGAGCAGTACTTC. Translated: CARGQGANEQYF. The chain recombines TRBV2 with TRBJ2-7; TRBD1 matches at 12 bases. The CDR3 contains 12 residues. Trimming cost V 9 bases and J 5 bases; bases outside gene matches: 2. Germline CDR1 and CDR2: SNHLY and FYNNEI.

The chain is built from TRBV19 and TRBJ1-6; TRBD1 is a possible D gene (5 bases). In germline, CDR1 is LNHDA, CDR2 SQIVND (reference sequence). V dropped 6 bases and J dropped 6 bases, with 12 bases sitting between them. The CDR3 runs 14 residues. The CDR3 coding sequence is TGTGCCAGTAGGGGGGGAAGCGGTAATTCACCCCTCCACTTT. The encoded protein is CASRGGSGNSPLHF.

The table lists this clone with a few counts. The chain combines TRBV5-1 with TRBJ2-7; 12 bases align to TRBD2. The CDR3 length is 18 residues. The germline V gene encodes CDR1 SGHRS and CDR2 YFSETQ. The V and J ends lost 4 bases and 2 bases, in that order; junction bases with no gene match: 13. The CDR3 here is CASSVGLTSGSSAYEQYF. The CDR3 DNA reads as TGCGCCAGCAGCGTAGGATTGACTAGCGGGAGTTCTGCCTACGAGCAGTACTTC.